Listed below are T cell receptor beta chains from one sample, sequenced in a study of regulatory T cells in long-lasting Graves disease. TCRdb recomputed calls from the multiplex PCR reads with MiXCR, one row per CDR3 protein. The sample has roughly 610,000 distinct CDR3 sequences, around 16% seen once. These data were likewise used in another study, on T cells in Graves' hyperthyroidism and ophthalmopathy.

The input for sequencing was peripheral blood mononuclear cells (PBMCs), taken at new diagnosis, from a patient treated with antithyroid drugs. The receptor source for this set is a man younger than 35 with Graves disease. CDR3s include the opening cysteine and the closing phenylalanine or tryptophan. The D gene is left open where the match is weak. For some rows the clone size is stated as once, few or many, or as a class when expanded; others skip it.

d_call j_call v_call cdr3_length clone_size cdr3_nt cdr3_aa
- TRBJ1-5 TRBV7-9 14 - TGTGCCAGCAGCCCCCCAGGGGCTGAATGGCCCCAGCATTTT CASSPPGAEWPQHF
TRBD1 TRBJ1-2 TRBV2 17 - TGTGCCAGCAGTGAAGCGGGACAGGGGGCGGAGAGCTATGGCTACACCTTC CASSEAGQGAESYGYTF
- TRBJ2-2 TRBV6-1 11 few TGTGCCATCAAAAGATCCGGGGAGCTGTTTTTT CAIKRSGELFF
- TRBJ1-5 TRBV28 12 many TGTGCCAGCAGTTTACCTGGTCAGCCCCAGCATTTT CASSLPGQPQHF
- TRBJ1-4 TRBV30 11 many TGTGCCTGGAGCCCAGGGAGGGAACTGTTTTTT CAWSPGRELFF
- TRBJ2-4 TRBV12-3/TRBV12-4 14 few TGTGCCAGCACCGGACAGTCGGCCAAAAACATTCAGTACTTC CASTGQSAKNIQYF
- TRBJ1-1 TRBV3-1 14 - TGTGCCAGCAGCCGACCGGGAGGTGACAGTGAAGCTTTCTTT CASSRPGGDSEAFF
- TRBJ2-5 TRBV10-3 17 few TGTGCCATCAGTGAGTCGCTCGCTGGCGTCCTAAAAGAGACCCAGTACTTC CAISESLAGVLKETQYF
- TRBJ2-3 TRBV3-1 15 - TGTGCCAGCAGCCAAGGTGACACCGGCACAGATACGCAGTATTTT CASSQGDTGTDTQYF
TRBD2 TRBJ2-1 TRBV5-1 15 many TGCGCCAGCAGCTTGGCAGCGGGAGTGGCAAATGAGCAGTTCTTC CASSLAAGVANEQFF
- TRBJ2-7 TRBV5-1 14 many TGCGCCAGCAGTACCGGGACTCCTGGGTACGAGCAGTACTTC CASSTGTPGYEQYF
TRBD1 TRBJ2-1 TRBV19 17 - TGTGCCAGTAGTCAGACAGGGGGCCTGAGCTCCTACAATGAGCAGTTCTTC CASSQTGGLSSYNEQFF
- TRBJ1-1 TRBV11-2 13 many TGTGCCAGCAGCCTGAGGGGTTGGACTGAAGCTTTCTTT CASSLRGWTEAFF
TRBD1 TRBJ2-1 TRBV7-8 15 - TGTGCCAGCAGCTCGACCGGGACAGGGGGCTATGAGCAGTTCTTC CASSSTGTGGYEQFF
TRBD1 TRBJ2-7 TRBV6-1 14 few TGTGCCAGCACGGACAGGGGGCTGTCCTACGAGCAGTACTTC CASTDRGLSYEQYF
- TRBJ2-1 TRBV20-1 14 - TGCAGTGCTCGAGGATCACTTCAAAACAATGAGCAGTTCTTC CSARGSLQNNEQFF
TRBD1 TRBJ2-3 TRBV18 15 - TGTGCCAGCTCACGCCGGACAGGGGGCACAGATACGCAGTATTTT CASSRRTGGTDTQYF
- TRBJ1-1 TRBV6-1 15 many TGTGCCAGCAACGCAGTGAGGCGGCTGAACACTGAAGCTTTCTTT CASNAVRRLNTEAFF
- TRBJ2-1 TRBV3-1 14 - TGTGCCAGCAGCCAACCGGACGGCTACAATGAGCAGTTCTTC CASSQPDGYNEQFF
- TRBJ1-5 TRBV2 16 - TGTGCCAGCAGTGAAGCTTCCAGGGAAGAAGGTCAGCCCCAGCATTTT CASSEASREEGQPQHF
- TRBJ2-7 TRBV5-1 15 many TGCGCCAGCAGCTTGGGGGGGACTCCTACCATCGAGCAGTACTTC CASSLGGTPTIEQYF
TRBD2 TRBJ2-1 TRBV29-1 17 many TGCAGCGTTCCAAGGGGGGCTAGCGGGAGCTCCTACAATGAGCAGTTCTTC CSVPRGASGSSYNEQFF
TRBD2 TRBJ2-1 TRBV28 16 once TGTGCCAGCAGCCCCGGGGGAGCGGGAGGTGACAATGAGCAGTTCTTC CASSPGGAGGDNEQFF
TRBD1 TRBJ2-1 TRBV28 17 many TGTGCCAGCAGCAACAGGGGATTAAGGCGGTCCTACAATGAGCAGTTCTTC CASSNRGLRRSYNEQFF
- TRBJ1-2 TRBV29-1 17 many TGCAGCGCTGACCGTTTGCTCCGGGCTGATGGGGGGAATGGCTACACCTTC CSADRLLRADGGNGYTF
TRBD1 TRBJ2-7 TRBV7-9 21 - TGTGCCAGCAGCTTAGACGTTCTTGGCGGGACAGGACCCGGAAGGGGGTACGAGCAGTACTTC CASSLDVLGGTGPGRGYEQYF
TRBD1 TRBJ2-5 TRBV7-6 16 many TGTGCCAGCAGCGGGGGACCGGGACAGGCAGGAGAGACCCAGTACTTC CASSGGPGQAGETQYF
TRBD1 TRBJ1-5 TRBV27 15 - TGTGCCAGCAAAATACAGGGGTTGGGCAATCAGCCCCAGCATTTT CASKIQGLGNQPQHF
TRBD2 TRBJ2-7 TRBV19 17 - TGTGCCAGTAGTTCAAAACTAGCGGGACTGGCTTCCTACGAGCAGTACTTC CASSSKLAGLASYEQYF
- TRBJ1-3 TRBV30 15 many TGTGCCTGGAGACCGCCGGCAGGGTCTGGAAACACCATATATTTT CAWRPPAGSGNTIYF
TRBD1 TRBJ1-5 TRBV2 15 many TGTGCCAGCAAGTTGGGGACAGGGTTTAATCAGCCCCAGCATTTT CASKLGTGFNQPQHF
- TRBJ2-1 TRBV20-1 12 many TGCAGTGCCCCCCCCTCTGGGCGGGAGCAGTTCTTC CSAPPSGREQFF
TRBD1 TRBJ2-7 TRBV28 13 many TGTGCCAGCAGTTTAGGACAGGAGTACGAGCAGTACTTC CASSLGQEYEQYF
TRBD2 TRBJ2-3 TRBV4-2 17 - TGTGCCAGCAGCCCGGGACTAGCGGGAGGGAGCACAGATACGCAGTATTTT CASSPGLAGGSTDTQYF
- TRBJ2-1 TRBV7-9 16 - TGTGCCAGCAGGTCCCCAGAGGGGCACCTATACAATGAGCAGTTCTTC CASRSPEGHLYNEQFF
- TRBJ1-5 TRBV7-2 14 - TGTGCCAGCAGCTTGGGCAGGGTTGGACAGCCCCAGCATTTT CASSLGRVGQPQHF
- TRBJ2-1 TRBV2 14 many TGTGCCAGCAGTGGACAGGACCGCTACAATGAGCAGTTCTTC CASSGQDRYNEQFF
- TRBJ1-5 TRBV6-1 15 few TGTGCCAGCAGGGGGACGGGGGGAGGCAGTCAGCCCCAGCATTTT CASRGTGGGSQPQHF
- TRBJ2-7 TRBV20-1 11 - TGCAGTGCGCTGACACGCTACGAGCAGTACTTC CSALTRYEQYF
TRBD2 TRBJ2-1 TRBV6-2/TRBV6-3 15 few TGTGCCAGCAAGCCGCGGGAGGGCCCCTACAATGAGCAGTTCTTC CASKPREGPYNEQFF
- TRBJ1-1 TRBV3-1 14 many TGTGCCAGCAGCCAAGATCAAGCAAACACTGAAGCTTTCTTT CASSQDQANTEAFF
TRBD1 TRBJ2-2 TRBV9 15 - TGTGCCAGCAGCGTATTGACAGGGGGTCCCGGGGAGCTGTTTTTT CASSVLTGGPGELFF
- TRBJ2-7 TRBV5-1 12 few TGCGCCAGCAGCCCCTCTTCGTGGGAGCAGTACTTC CASSPSSWEQYF
- TRBJ1-1 TRBV6-5 14 few TGTGCCAGCAGTTACTCAACAGTGAACACTGAAGCTTTCTTT CASSYSTVNTEAFF
- TRBJ2-1 TRBV6-2/TRBV6-3 15 few TGTGCCAGCAGTTACCGGCGACCGGGACTCGATGAGCAGTTCTTC CASSYRRPGLDEQFF
TRBD2 TRBJ2-2 TRBV27 18 once TGTGCCAGCAGTTCTGGACTAGCGGGAGGGACGAACACCGGGGAGCTGTTTTTT CASSSGLAGGTNTGELFF
- TRBJ2-3 TRBV20-1 13 many TGCAGTGCTAGCGGGGCCGACTCTAATACGCAGTATTTT CSASGADSNTQYF
- TRBJ1-6 TRBV13 17 - TGTGCCAGCAGCTCCCGGCTGGCTGGGGGTGATAATTCACCCCTCCACTTT CASSSRLAGGDNSPLHF
TRBD2 TRBJ2-3 TRBV11-2 16 many TGTGCCAGCAGCTTAGGACTAGCGAGTAGCACAGATACGCAGTATTTT CASSLGLASSTDTQYF
- TRBJ1-4 TRBV12-3/TRBV12-4 16 - TGTGCCAGCAGTTTAGTGCAGGCAAGGGCTAATGAAAAACTGTTTTTT CASSLVQARANEKLFF
- TRBJ1-1 TRBV5-1 13 many TGCGCCAGCAAAGAGGGGGTTATGACTGAAGCTTTCTTT CASKEGVMTEAFF
TRBD2 TRBJ2-3 TRBV9 19 - TGTGCCAGCAGCGCGACTTCGCGGGCTAGCGGGAGACACACAGATACGCAGTATTTT CASSATSRASGRHTDTQYF
- TRBJ2-1 TRBV9 14 few TGTGCCAGCAGCGTAGCGGGGGAGATCAATGAGCAGTTCTTC CASSVAGEINEQFF
TRBD1 TRBJ1-1 TRBV5-4 14 many TGTGCCAGCAGCCGGGACAGCAAAGGAACTGAAGCTTTCTTT CASSRDSKGTEAFF
TRBD2 TRBJ2-1 TRBV20-1 17 many TGCAGTGCACCTCCGGGACTAGCGATTGGAGCCTACAATGAGCAGTTCTTC CSAPPGLAIGAYNEQFF
- TRBJ1-4 TRBV7-2 14 few TGTGCCAGCAGCCAAAGGATGTACGGTGGAAAACTGTTTTTT CASSQRMYGGKLFF
TRBD1 TRBJ2-1 TRBV2 15 many TGTGCCAGCAGAAACGCGGACAGGGTCTGGTATGAGCAGTTCTTC CASRNADRVWYEQFF